The sequence of this T cell receptor (beta chain) was determined in a study of CD8 T cells in ankylosing spondylitis. Notes on the study in general: Ankylosing spondylitis blood appeared to carry a characteristic TCR beta motif of fewer than 10 highly homologous variants.

Each CDR3 protein gets one entry after TCRdb re-called the 5' RACE reads with MiXCR. The sample includes approximately 88,000 distinct CDR3 sequences, roughly 10% of them seen just once. Turning to this clonotype: The antigen remains unidentified.

This TCR was recovered from a male donor with ankylosing spondylitis or in good health (not recorded which). Input material: blood, either unsorted or a sorted T cell fraction (not recorded which).

The CDR3 loop reads CASSSSSSLMTGNTIYF. CDR3 nucleotide sequence: TGTGCCAGCAGCTCCAGTTCCTCATTAATGACGGGAAACACCATATATTTT. The rearrangement links TRBV21-1 to TRBJ1-3. TRBV21-1 is deemed a pseudogene. The CDR3 is made up of 17 amino acids.